This T cell receptor beta chain was observed in a study of CD8 T cells in Susac syndrome. Study results and caveats: Peak Susac CD8+ clonal expansion was seen in TEMRA cells and active patients.

Susac syndrome patients met recently defined diagnostic criteria for definite or probable disease. It was negative isolation that provided the CD8+ and CD4+ T cells, whereas TEMRA cells were enriched by FACS. After extraction with the RNeasy kit, roughly 0.45 to 1 ug of the RNA was reverse transcribed using random hexamers. The immunoSEQ assay covered 54 Vbeta and 13 Jbeta segments for CDR3. One entry per CDR3 protein results from TCRdb running MiXCR on the immunoSEQ multiplex PCR reads. The data hold about 190,000 distinct CDR3 sequences, with more than 85% observed a single time. CDR1 is SGHRS and CDR2 is YFSETQ in the germline V gene. With V trimmed by 4 bases and J by 6 bases, 6 bases remained unmatched. This CDR3 contains 14 residues. About this clonotype itself: Its antigen is not known.

The specimen sequenced was CD8+ T cells from PBMCs. The chain has TRBV5-1 and TRBJ1-4; 7 nucleotides agree with TRBD1. This receptor was obtained from a human donor with Susac syndrome. CDR3 in DNA: TGCGCCAGCAGCAAGACAGGGATTGATGAAAAACTGTTTTTT. It specifies CASSKTGIDEKLFF.